This T cell receptor (beta chain) is from a study of control samples from healthy donors and cancer patients. Here immunoSEQ multiplex PCR was the method, and the copy in TCRdb shows in-frame clones only, minus some. The data show about 83,000 clones, with 91% seen just once and 15% to 17% held by the top ten. A single count supports this clone. Germline V lookup: CDR1 SNHLY, CDR2 FYNNEI. Deletions cut 7 bases from V and 0 bases from J, with 5 bases between. The CDR3 spans 12 residues. The clonotype was recovered from a man aged 25-40 years in good health. Sequenced: blood. The chain joins TRBV2 to TRBJ2-3; D is uncertain. The DNA for the CDR3 is TGTGCCAGCACATATAGCACAGATACGCAGTATTTT. It encodes CASTYSTDTQYF. Full variable domain (remainder filled in from reference TRBV2 and TRBJ2-3): EPEVTQTPSHQVTQMGQEVILRCVPISNHLYFYWYRQILGQKVEFLVSFYNNEISEKSEIFDDQFSVERPDGSNFTLKIRSTKLEDSAMYFCASTYSTDTQYFGPGTRLTVL.